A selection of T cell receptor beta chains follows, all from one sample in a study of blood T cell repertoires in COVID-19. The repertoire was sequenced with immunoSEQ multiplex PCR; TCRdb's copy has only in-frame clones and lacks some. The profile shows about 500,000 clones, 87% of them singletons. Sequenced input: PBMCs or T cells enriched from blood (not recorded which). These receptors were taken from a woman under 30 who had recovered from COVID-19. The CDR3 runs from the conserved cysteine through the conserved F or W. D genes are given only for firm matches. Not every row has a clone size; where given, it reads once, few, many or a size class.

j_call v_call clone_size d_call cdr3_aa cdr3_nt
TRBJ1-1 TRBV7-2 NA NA CASSFFDRGGNTEAFF TGTGCCAGCAGCTTCTTCGATAGAGGGGGGAACACTGAAGCTTTCTTT
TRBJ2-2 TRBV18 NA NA CASFTGTGELFF TGTGCCAGCTTCACGGGCACCGGGGAGCTGTTTTTT
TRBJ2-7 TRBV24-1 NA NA CATSDFQGAWISYEQYF TGTGCCACCAGTGATTTTCAAGGGGCCTGGATTTCCTACGAGCAGTACTTC
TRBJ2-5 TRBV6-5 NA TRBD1 CASMTTGGGETQYF TGTGCCAGCATGACTACAGGGGGTGGAGAGACCCAGTACTTC
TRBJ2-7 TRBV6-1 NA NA CASSETGNEQYF TGTGCCAGCAGTGAAACAGGGAACGAGCAGTACTTC
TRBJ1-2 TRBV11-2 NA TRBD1 CASSQTGSNYGYTF TGTGCCAGCAGCCAGACAGGGTCCAACTATGGCTACACCTTC
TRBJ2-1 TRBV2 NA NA CASRDTRAAEQFF TGTGCCAGCAGGGATACTAGGGCCGCGGAGCAGTTCTTC
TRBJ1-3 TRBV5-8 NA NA CASSLGAGGNTIYF TGTGCCAGCAGCTTGGGGGCCGGTGGAAACACCATATATTTT
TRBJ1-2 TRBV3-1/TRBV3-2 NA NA CASSQEEGNYGYTF TGTGCCAGCAGCCAAGAGGAGGGGAACTATGGCTACACCTTC
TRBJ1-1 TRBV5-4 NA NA CASSLAGGRTEAFF TGTGCCAGCAGCTTGGCCGGGGGGCGTACTGAAGCTTTCTTT
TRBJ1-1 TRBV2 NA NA CASSEAGGTEAFF TGTGCCAGCAGTGAAGCGGGAGGGACTGAAGCTTTCTTT
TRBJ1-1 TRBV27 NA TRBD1 CASSFTGEATEAFF TGTGCCAGCAGTTTTACAGGGGAGGCGACTGAAGCTTTCTTT
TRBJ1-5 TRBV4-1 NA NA CASSQSFLGQPQHF TGCGCCAGCAGCCAATCCTTCCTAGGACAGCCCCAGCATTTT
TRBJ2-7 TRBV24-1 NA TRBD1 CAAGGPYEQYF TGTGCCGCAGGGGGACCCTACGAGCAGTACTTC
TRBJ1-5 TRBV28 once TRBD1 CASSLPQGARAAQHF TGTGCCAGCAGCCTTCCTCAGGGGGCGAGGGCGGCCCAGCATTTT
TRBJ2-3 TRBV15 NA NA CATSRDFLTDTQYF TGTGCCACCAGCCGGGACTTCTTAACAGATACGCAGTATTTT
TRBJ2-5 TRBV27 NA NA CASSPRSSETQYF TGTGCCAGCAGCCCTAGATCCTCGGAGACCCAGTACTTC
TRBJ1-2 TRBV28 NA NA CASSPKRTVVGGYTF TGTGCCAGCAGTCCCAAAAGGACTGTCGTAGGGGGCTACACCTTC
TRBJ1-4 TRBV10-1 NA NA CARLWIREKLFF TGCGCCAGACTGTGGATCAGGGAAAAACTGTTTTTT
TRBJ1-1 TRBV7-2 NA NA CASSKLENTEAFF TGTGCCAGCAGCAAATTAGAGAACACTGAAGCTTTCTTT
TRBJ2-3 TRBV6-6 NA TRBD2 CASSYVAGGERHTQYF TGTGCCAGCAGTTACGTGGCGGGGGGAGAGAGGCATACGCAGTATTTT
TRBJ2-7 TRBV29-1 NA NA CSVEGGGSYEQYF TGCAGCGTTGAGGGAGGGGGCTCCTACGAGCAGTACTTC
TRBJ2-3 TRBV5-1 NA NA CASSLSGEGDTQYF TGCGCCAGCAGCTTATCAGGGGAAGGAGATACGCAGTATTTT
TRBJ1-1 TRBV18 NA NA CASSLYSQESGEAFF TGTGCCAGCTCACTATACTCACAGGAGTCCGGTGAAGCTTTCTTT
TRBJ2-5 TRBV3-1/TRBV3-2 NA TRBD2 CASSQDLSSGGETQYF TGTGCCAGCAGCCAAGATCTGTCCAGCGGGGGAGAGACCCAGTACTTC
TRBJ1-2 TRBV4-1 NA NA CASSLYLGGGSGYTF TGCGCCAGCAGCCTCTACCTGGGGGGGGGCTCTGGCTACACCTTC
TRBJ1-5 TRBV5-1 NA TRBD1 CASSPTGYNQPQHF TGCGCCAGCAGCCCGACAGGGTACAATCAGCCCCAGCATTTT